This TCR beta chain is from a study of blood T cells in healthy people across ages. Germline V gives CDR1 SGDLS, CDR2 YYNGEE. The CDR3 totals 14 residues. Trimming stripped 0 bases from V and 6 bases from J, with 12 bases between. PBMCs were isolated at a quantity of at least 7 million per sample. In regard to this clonotype: The antigen remains unidentified.

Primed by a sample-barcoded 5' primer and a J-beta primer mix, a second PCR proceeded for about 6 to 11 cycles. Every sample returned 3 million or more CDR3-containing paired-end reads. TCRdb fed the 5' RACE reads into MiXCR, producing one record per CDR3 protein. The sample holds 1.8 million or so distinct CDR3 sequences, around 40% seen once. Study findings and constraints: The study found more naive CD4+ cells and higher diversity in long-lived than aged donors.

Sequencing was carried out using blood. The J gene is TRBJ1-2, the V gene TRBV9, with D possibly matching TRBD1 (5 bases). This sequence originates from a human donor in good health. The CDR3 spells CASSVAGVQDGYTF. The CDR3, as DNA: TGTGCCAGCAGCGTAGCGGGGGTTCAAGATGGCTACACCTTC.